This TCR beta chain derives from a study of response to subunit inactivated influenza vaccine. Study outcomes and limitations: Authors suggested seasonal influenza vaccinations each recruit few new T cells.

TCRdb re-analysed the RT-PCR reads in MiXCR, keeping a single row per CDR3 protein. The repertoire consists of 400,000 to 650,000 distinct CDR3 sequences, with 7.2% occurring once and the leading ten covering 10% to 15%. This clonotype was found many times. Antigen unknown. Sequenced material: PBMCs from blood, taken less than 25 months after vaccination. The TCR originated in a man in his fifties or sixties who received an inactivated influenza vaccine.

The CDR3 DNA sequence: TGCAGTGCTAGGTTACCGGGACAGGGAGTTGGGCCCCAGCATTTT. Translation: CSARLPGQGVGPQHF. V usage is TRBV20-1 and J usage is TRBJ1-5, with TRBD1 matching 9 bases. Trimming cost V 3 bases and J 9 bases; bases outside gene matches: 12. The CDR3 consists of 15 residues. CDR1 is DFQATT, CDR2 SNEGSKA, per germline (reference sequence).